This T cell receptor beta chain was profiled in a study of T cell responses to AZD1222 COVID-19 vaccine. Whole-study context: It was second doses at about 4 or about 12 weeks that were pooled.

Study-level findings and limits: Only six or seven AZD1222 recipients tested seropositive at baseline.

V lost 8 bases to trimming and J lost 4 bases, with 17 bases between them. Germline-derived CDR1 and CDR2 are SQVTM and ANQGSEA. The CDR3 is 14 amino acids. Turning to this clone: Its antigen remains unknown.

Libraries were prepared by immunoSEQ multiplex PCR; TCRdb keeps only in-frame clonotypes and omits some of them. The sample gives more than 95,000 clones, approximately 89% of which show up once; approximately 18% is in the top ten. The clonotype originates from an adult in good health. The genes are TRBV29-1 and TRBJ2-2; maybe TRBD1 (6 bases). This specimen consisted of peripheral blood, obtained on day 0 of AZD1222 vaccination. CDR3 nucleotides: TGCAGCTTCTCCTCGACAGGCGGCACCGGGGAGCTGTTTTTT. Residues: CSFSSTGGTGELFF.